These 26 T cell receptor beta chains originate from one sample sequenced in a study of blood T cell repertoires in COVID-19. The assay was immunoSEQ multiplex PCR, and TCRdb's table has in-frame clones only and misses some. The sample contains more than 80,000 clones, roughly 83% of which appear only once. The sequenced sample was peripheral blood. The receptors come from a woman older than 75 with active or convalescent COVID-19.

The chain carries TRBV5-1 and TRBJ2-7; D perhaps matches TRBD1 (6 bases). V lost 4 bases, J lost 6 bases, and 14 bases lay in between. Per germline, CDR1 SGHRS and CDR2 YFSETQ. The CDR3 totals 13 residues. CDR3 in amino acids: CASSAIRGSEQYF. The CDR3 DNA follows: TGCGCCAGCAGCGCTATCAGGGGATCCGAGCAGTACTTC.

The chain carries TRBV7-2 and TRBJ2-7, with TRBD2 identical over 13 bases. The germline CDR1 and CDR2 sequences are SGHTA and FQGNSA. V was pared by 4 bases and J by 2 bases, with 8 bases of the junction left unmatched. This CDR3 is built from 17 residues. CDR3 residues: CASSSAYGTSGAYEQYF. CDR3 bases: TGTGCCAGCAGCTCCGCCTATGGGACTAGCGGGGCCTACGAGCAGTACTTC.

The genes are TRBV5-6 and TRBJ2-7, with no clear D. There are 15 residues in the CDR3. Germline lookup yields CDR1 SGHDT and CDR2 YYEEEE. V lost 0 bases, J lost 0 bases, and 10 bases lay in between. CDR3 DNA: TGTGCCAGCAGCTTGGGTTCAGGAAGCTCCTACGAGCAGTACTTC. Its protein product is CASSLGSGSSYEQYF.

The V and J genes are TRBV2 and TRBJ1-4, with no clear D. V was pared by 6 bases and J by 6 bases, with 14 bases between. This CDR3 region has 14 residues. The germline V gene encodes CDR1 SNHLY and CDR2 FYNNEI. The CDR3 DNA reads TGTGCCAGCAGACCGGGGTCAATTGATGAAAAACTGTTTTTT. Protein sequence: CASRPGSIDEKLFF. The variable domain in full, completed from reference TRBV2 and TRBJ1-4, reads EPEVTQTPSHQVTQMGQEVILRCVPISNHLYFYWYRQILGQKVEFLVSFYNNEISEKSEIFDDQFSVERPDGSNFTLKIRSTKLEDSAMYFCASRPGSIDEKLFFGSGTQLSVL.

This chain uses TRBV5-1 with TRBJ2-3, with 13 bases that match TRBD2. Germline V gene data show CDR1 as SGHRS and CDR2 as YFSETQ. Trimming cost V 1 base and J 4 bases; bases outside gene matches: 9. The length of the CDR3 is 18 residues. CDR3 sequence: CASSLKKGTSGISDTQYF. The CDR3 DNA sequence: TGCGCCAGCAGCTTGAAGAAGGGGACTAGCGGGATCTCAGATACGCAGTATTTT. Full variable domain (missing parts from reference TRBV5-1 and TRBJ2-3): KAGVTQTPRYLIKTRGQQVTLSCSPISGHRSVSWYQQTPGQGLQFLFEYFSETQRNKGNFPGRFSGRQFSNSRSEMNVSTLELGDSALYLCASSLKKGTSGISDTQYFGPGTRLTVL.

This sequence joins TRBV6-2 or TRBV6-3 and TRBJ2-2; no definite D call. Germline CDR1 and CDR2: MNHEY and SVGEGT. The CDR3 totals 14 residues. V was trimmed by 5 bases and J by 4 bases, leaving 11 bases between them. CDR3: CASSNPRSTGELFF. The CDR3 region has the DNA TGTGCCAGCAGTAACCCCCGTAGCACCGGGGAGCTGTTTTTT.

The chain employs TRBV11-2 and TRBJ2-1; 10 positions match TRBD2. This CDR3 spans 15 amino acids. J gave up 4 bases and V 4 bases, and 4 bases lay outside the gene matches. The germline V gene encodes CDR1 SGHAT and CDR2 FQNNGV. CDR3 nucleotide sequence: TGTGCCAGCAGCTGGACTAGCGGACAATACAATGAGCAGTTCTTC. This sequence encodes CASSWTSGQYNEQFF.

The chain has TRBV15 and TRBJ2-5; 9 positions match TRBD2. Per germline, CDR1 LNHNV and CDR2 YYDKDF (reference sequence). The CDR3 consists of 14 residues. V gave up 4 bases and J gave up 4 bases; unmatched junction bases: 4. The CDR3 DNA reads TGTGCCACCAGCATAGCGGGAGCTTCAGAGACCCAGTACTTC. Amino acid sequence: CATSIAGASETQYF.

The rearrangement links TRBV3-1 (or the pseudogene TRBV3-2) to TRBJ2-5; 9 bases fit TRBD2. The CDR3 sequence is 15 residues long. Per the germline V gene, CDR1 is LGHDT and CDR2 is YNNKEL (reference sequence). J lost 5 bases, V lost 4 bases, and 8 bases had no gene match. CDR3 sequence reads: CASSREGTSQETQYF. The CDR3 region has the DNA TGTGCCAGCAGCCGAGAAGGGACTAGCCAGGAGACCCAGTACTTC.

The chain has TRBV6-4 and TRBJ2-1, with 13 nucleotides matching TRBD2. Germline values: CDR1 MRHNA, CDR2 SNTAGT. The CDR3 has 15 amino acids. The junction had 5 bases not matched to a gene; V was cut back by 3 bases and J by 9 bases. The CDR3, as DNA: TGTGCCAGCAGTGAACTAGCGGGGGGGAGTAGTGAGCAGTTCTTC. Residues: CASSELAGGSSEQFF.

The CDR3, as DNA: TGTGCCAGCAGACTACTAGCGGGGGGGGGAGATACGCAGTATTTT. Its protein product is CASRLLAGGGDTQYF. V gene TRBV2 combines with J gene TRBJ2-3; 13 bases match TRBD2. The CDR3 extends over 15 amino acids. From germline, CDR1 is SNHLY and CDR2 FYNNEI. The V gene end was trimmed by 6 bases and the J gene end by 5 bases; junction bases not matched to a gene: 5.

This chain links TRBV7-9 with TRBJ2-3; 11 nucleotides line up with TRBD2. Germline CDR1 and CDR2: SEHNR and FQNEAQ (reference sequence). The length of the CDR3 is 16 residues. The V and J ends lost 3 bases and 2 bases, in that order; junction bases with no gene match: 4. The CDR3: CASSLLAGGPTDTQYF. Here the CDR3 DNA reads TGTGCCAGCAGCTTGTTAGCGGGAGGGCCCACAGATACGCAGTATTTT.

The V gene is TRBV9, the J gene TRBJ2-4, with TRBD2 as a possible D gene (6 bases). Germline CDR1 reads SGDLS; CDR2 reads YYNGEE. The CDR3 is made up of 14 amino acids. Trimming pared 0 bases from V and 9 bases from J, leaving 13 bases between. Here the CDR3 reads CASSVDDWGGIQYF. As DNA, the CDR3 is TGTGCCAGCAGCGTAGACGACTGGGGAGGCATTCAGTACTTC.

This chain connects TRBV3-1 (or the pseudogene TRBV3-2) to TRBJ2-7; perhaps TRBD1 as D (6 bases). The CDR3 consists of 14 residues. Deletions cut 2 bases from V and 2 bases from J, with 10 bases between. The germline V gene has CDR1 LGHDT and CDR2 YNNKEL (reference sequence). In DNA, the CDR3 is TGTGCCAGCAGCCAATCAGGGGCCACCTACGAGCAGTACTTC. It yields the protein CASSQSGATYEQYF.

The chain is built from TRBV30 and TRBJ1-3, with a possible D match to TRBD1 (6 bases). V lost 4 bases to trimming and J lost 5 bases, with 21 bases between them. Germline V gene data show CDR1 as GTSNPN and CDR2 as SVGIG (reference sequence). The CDR3 is 16 residues long. The CDR3 nucleotides read TGTGCCTGGAAGGATTTGGGGGCGGTAGTTCGAAACACCATATATTTT. Its protein is CAWKDLGAVVRNTIYF.

The sample holds many counts of this clone. The V and J genes are TRBV19 and TRBJ1-5; perhaps TRBD1 as D (6 bases). Trimming took 9 bases from V and 6 from J, leaving 18 bases between them. Per the germline V gene, CDR1 is LNHDA and CDR2 is SQIVND (reference sequence). The CDR3 sequence is 14 residues long. The CDR3 loop is CASSGLQGGQPQHF. The CDR3 DNA reads as TGTGCCAGCAGTGGCCTACAGGGTGGTCAGCCCCAGCATTTT.

The CDR3 is CASSPDSYTDTQYF. CDR3 nucleotide sequence: TGCGCCAGCAGCCCAGACAGTTATACAGATACGCAGTATTTT. V gene TRBV5-1 combines with J gene TRBJ2-3, with TRBD1 as a possible D gene (5 bases). Germline V CDR1 and CDR2: SGHRS, YFSETQ. The CDR3 is 14 amino acids. V lost 4 bases and J lost 3, with 12 bases in between.

The J gene is TRBJ1-1, the V gene TRBV7-2, with 9 bases matching TRBD1. V lost 5 bases to trimming and J lost 6 bases; unmatched junction nucleotides: 10. The germline CDR1 and CDR2 sequences are SGHTA and FQGNSA. The CDR3 sequence is 15 residues long. Here the CDR3 reads CASSRYRGLSPEAFF. CDR3 nucleotides: TGTGCCAGCAGCCGGTACAGGGGGCTAAGCCCTGAAGCTTTCTTT.

This CDR3 reads CASSFGQLNTEAFF. Written as DNA, the CDR3 is TGTGCCAGCAGCTTTGGACAGTTGAACACTGAAGCTTTCTTT. The gene calls are TRBV5-6 and TRBJ1-1, with D possibly being TRBD1 (6 bases). V shed 2 bases and J shed 0 bases, with 8 bases lying between them. Germline CDR1 reads SGHDT; CDR2 reads YYEEEE. CDR3 length: 14 residues.

The V gene is TRBV7-3, the J gene TRBJ2-3; TRBD1 matches at 11 bases. Germline assignment: CDR1 SGHTA and CDR2 FQGTGA. Trimming at V came to 1 base and at J to 1 base, leaving 1 base not matched to a gene. This CDR3 region has 16 residues. In DNA, the CDR3 is TGTGCCAGCAGCTTAATGGGACAGGGGGGCACAGATACGCAGTATTTT. Its translation: CASSLMGQGGTDTQYF. Full variable domain (rest looked up from reference TRBV7-3 and TRBJ2-3): GAGVSQTPSNKVTEKGKYVELRCDPISGHTALYWYRQSLGQGPEFLIYFQGTGAADDSGLPNDRFFAVRPEGSVSTLKIQRTERGDSAVYLCASSLMGQGGTDTQYFGPGTRLTVL.

The chain joins TRBV11-2 to TRBJ2-3, with 9 bases that match TRBD1. Looked up from germline, CDR1 is SGHAT and CDR2 is FQNNGV. Losses at the gene ends were 6 bases for V and 5 bases for J; bases not matched to a gene: 15. CDR3 size: 17 residues. CDR3 protein: CASSQSSGTGYIDTQYF. Here the CDR3 DNA reads TGTGCCAGCAGTCAAAGTTCCGGGACAGGGTATATAGATACGCAGTATTTT.

V and J are TRBV4-3 and TRBJ1-2, with D possibly being TRBD1 (6 bases). V lost 3 bases, J lost 8 bases, and 19 bases lay in between. Germline CDR1 reads LGHNA; CDR2 reads YSLEER. This CDR3 has 15 residues. DNA for the CDR3: TGCGCCAGCAGCCAGGAGGAACAGGGTTTAGGGGGCTACACCTTC. Encoded protein: CASSQEEQGLGGYTF.

The J gene is TRBJ1-2, the V gene TRBV28; D ambiguous. The CDR3 is 14 residues long. Trimming left V 6 bases short and J 5 bases short, with 16 bases between. Per germline, CDR1 MDHEN and CDR2 SYDVKM. The CDR3 nucleotides are TGTGCCAGCAGCGGAGATACGACGGCTTATGGCTACACCTTC. Translating gives CASSGDTTAYGYTF.

The chain combines TRBV6-5 with TRBJ2-3, with a tentative D call TRBD1 (6 bases). Trimming cost V 6 bases and J 1 base, with 14 bases left between them. The CDR3 has 15 residues. Germline V gene data show CDR1 as MNHEY and CDR2 as SVGAGI. This chain's CDR3 is CASSNPRGGTDTQYF. The CDR3 coding sequence is TGTGCCAGCAGCAATCCCAGGGGTGGCACAGATACGCAGTATTTT.

Only a few counts were recorded for this clone. The rearrangement links TRBV5-1 to TRBJ1-2; 7 bases match TRBD1. The germline V gene encodes CDR1 SGHRS and CDR2 YFSETQ. The CDR3 runs to 15 residues. The trim removed 2 bases at V and 8 bases at J, leaving 12 bases unmatched. The CDR3 nucleotides read TGCGCCAGCAGCTTTGTCCCGGGCCAGGGGGAAGGCTACACCTTC. Amino acid sequence: CASSFVPGQGEGYTF. Full variable domain (rest looked up from reference TRBV5-1 and TRBJ1-2): KAGVTQTPRYLIKTRGQQVTLSCSPISGHRSVSWYQQTPGQGLQFLFEYFSETQRNKGNFPGRFSGRQFSNSRSEMNVSTLELGDSALYLCASSFVPGQGEGYTFGSGTRLTVV.

J is TRBJ2-5 and V is TRBV27; a possible D gene is TRBD2 (6 bases). From germline, CDR1 is MNHEY and CDR2 SMNVEV (reference sequence). There are 14 residues in the CDR3. The V end lost 5 bases, the J end lost 0 bases, and 10 bases lay between the germline ends. The CDR3 DNA reads as TGTGCCAGCAGTGCGCTAGCGCACCAAGAGACCCAGTACTTC. As protein: CASSALAHQETQYF.